What follows are 24 T cell receptor beta chains derived from one specimen sequenced in a study of blood T cell repertoires in COVID-19. Only in-frame clones appear in the TCRdb table, and some are missing; sequencing was by immunoSEQ multiplex PCR. The repertoire has 280,000 or so clones, roughly 87% of them found once; the top ten carry approximately 6%. Sequencing was carried out using PBMCs or T cells enriched from blood (not recorded which). Receptor source: a woman in her 40s who had recovered from COVID-19.

CDR3 amino acids: CASSLGGGSVDEQYF. CDR3 nucleotide sequence: TGTGCCAGCAGCTTGGGGGGCGGGAGTGTGGACGAGCAGTACTTC. V is TRBV5-4 and J is TRBJ2-7, with TRBD2 matching over 7 bases. The CDR3 loop spans 15 amino acids. The trim removed 0 bases at V and 5 bases at J, leaving 8 bases unmatched. CDR1 and CDR2 (germline): SGHNT, YYREEE (reference sequence).

The gene calls are TRBV28 and TRBJ2-1, with 9 bases identical to TRBD1. This CDR3 has 13 amino acids. The ends lost 8 bases at V and 4 bases at J; junction bases unmatched: 3. Germline V gene data show CDR1 as MDHEN and CDR2 as SYDVKM. CDR3 in amino acids: CASAGQGYNEQFF. The CDR3 DNA reads as TGTGCCAGCGCTGGACAGGGGTACAATGAGCAGTTCTTC.

In this sample, this clone turned up once. The chain combines TRBV19 with TRBJ1-5, with D maybe TRBD1 (6 bases). The ends were cut back, 4 bases at V and 0 bases at J, with 13 bases in the middle. CDR3 length: 16 residues. Germline lookup yields CDR1 LNHDA and CDR2 SQIVND (reference sequence). The CDR3 protein is CASSTGQFYSNQPQHF. Written as DNA, the CDR3 is TGTGCCAGTAGTACAGGACAGTTTTATAGCAATCAGCCCCAGCATTTT.

This chain connects TRBV7-2 to TRBJ2-7; 10 bases map to TRBD2. The CDR3 has 16 amino acids. V shed 0 bases and J 4 bases; nucleotides not matched to a gene: 6. From germline, CDR1 is SGHTA and CDR2 FQGNSA. The CDR3 DNA follows: TGTGCCAGCAGCTTAGCGTTTGCTAGCGGGAGATACGAGCAGTACTTC. This sequence encodes CASSLAFASGRYEQYF. Complete variable domain (other parts from reference TRBV7-2 and TRBJ2-7): GAGVSQSPSNKVTEKGKDVELRCDPISGHTALYWYRQSLGQGLEFLIYFQGNSAPDKSGLPSDRFSAERTGGSVSTLTIQRTQQEDSAVYLCASSLAFASGRYEQYFGPGTRLTVT.

This clone was detected only a few times. The chain has TRBV3-1 (or the pseudogene TRBV3-2) and TRBJ2-1; D unresolved. The CDR3 is 14 amino acids. CDR1 is LGHDT and CDR2 is YNNKEL in the germline V gene (reference sequence). Trimming took off 5 bases at V and 0 bases at J, with 8 bases between the two ends. The CDR3 is CASSEVRSYNEQFF. In nucleotides, the CDR3 is TGTGCCAGCAGCGAAGTGCGCTCCTACAATGAGCAGTTCTTC.

This CDR3 is CASSAGLGLYNEQFF. In DNA form, the CDR3 reads TGTGCCAGCAGCGCGGGACTAGGGTTATACAATGAGCAGTTCTTC. The chain links TRBV9 to TRBJ2-1; 8 bases line up with TRBD2. The CDR3 runs 15 residues. Germline V gives CDR1 SGDLS, CDR2 YYNGEE. The ends lost 3 bases at V and 4 bases at J; junction bases unmatched: 6.

V is TRBV3-1 (or the pseudogene TRBV3-2) and J is TRBJ2-2; D might be TRBD2 (5 bases). Between the trimmed V and J ends, which lost 0 bases and 5 bases, there was a span of 13 bases. CDR1 is LGHDT and CDR2 is YNNKEL in the germline V gene (reference sequence). This CDR3 is 16 amino acids long. The CDR3 sequence is CASSQDALGMTGELFF. Written as DNA, the CDR3 is TGTGCCAGCAGCCAAGATGCACTAGGGATGACCGGGGAGCTGTTTTTT.

This chain uses TRBV2 with TRBJ1-2; 7 positions agree with TRBD1. CDR1 is SNHLY, CDR2 FYNNEI, per germline. V gave up 1 base and J gave up 8 bases; unmatched junction bases: 7. This CDR3 has 14 amino acids. The CDR3 reads CASSEGYRGSGYTF. The CDR3, as DNA: TGTGCCAGCAGTGAAGGGTACAGGGGATCGGGCTACACCTTC. Drawing the rest from reference TRBV2 and TRBJ1-2, the complete variable domain is EPEVTQTPSHQVTQMGQEVILRCVPISNHLYFYWYRQILGQKVEFLVSFYNNEISEKSEIFDDQFSVERPDGSNFTLKIRSTKLEDSAMYFCASSEGYRGSGYTFGSGTRLTVV.

The chain combines TRBV3-1 (or the pseudogene TRBV3-2) with TRBJ1-1; D is unclear. Per the germline V gene, CDR1 is LGHDT and CDR2 is YNNKEL (reference sequence). There are 13 residues in the CDR3. V lost 7 bases and J lost 4, with 13 bases in between. In DNA, the CDR3 is TGTGCCAGCACGTCGTCGGGTGTCACTGAAGCTTTCTTT. Its protein product is CASTSSGVTEAFF.

This sequence joins TRBV18 and TRBJ1-6; D is unresolved. The V gene lost 4 bases and the J gene lost 6 bases, with 10 bases spanning the gap. Per the germline V gene, CDR1 is KGHSH and CDR2 is LQKENI. The CDR3 length is 14 residues. The CDR3 loop is CASSRDTFNSPLHF. CDR3 in DNA: TGTGCCAGCTCACGCGACACCTTTAATTCACCCCTCCACTTT.

This clone was seen only once. This chain connects TRBV5-1 to TRBJ1-3; no reliable D call. The germline V gene has CDR1 SGHRS and CDR2 YFSETQ. V dropped 2 bases and J dropped 0 bases, with 6 bases sitting between them. CDR3 length: 14 residues. CDR3 loop: CASSFSFSGNTIYF. DNA of the CDR3: TGCGCCAGCAGCTTTTCATTCTCTGGAAACACCATATATTTT.

This chain joins TRBV2 and TRBJ1-5; 12 nucleotides agree with TRBD1. The CDR3 sequence is 17 residues long. Losses at the gene ends were 6 bases for V and 7 bases for J; bases not matched to a gene: 13. Germline CDR1 is SNHLY and CDR2 is FYNNEI. The CDR3 region is CASRLTEGQGAGQPQHF. The CDR3 region has the DNA TGTGCCAGCAGATTAACCGAGGGACAGGGGGCTGGGCAGCCCCAGCATTTT.

There are a few counts of this clone. This chain connects TRBV28 to TRBJ1-6; D not resolved. Germline V lookup: CDR1 MDHEN, CDR2 SYDVKM. The CDR3 covers 16 residues. V was pared by 3 bases and J by 5 bases, with 14 bases between. CDR3 loop: CASSFQGWSDNSPLHF. CDR3 in DNA: TGTGCCAGCAGTTTTCAAGGTTGGAGTGATAATTCACCCCTCCACTTT.

This clone was seen only once. CDR3 nucleotides: TGCGCCAGCAGCTTGGATCCTTATGGCACCTACGAGCAGTACTTC. Amino acid sequence: CASSLDPYGTYEQYF. V gene TRBV5-1 combines with J gene TRBJ2-7, with D hard to call. The CDR3 sequence is 15 residues long. Germline CDR1 is SGHRS and CDR2 is YFSETQ. V was trimmed by 0 bases and J by 2 bases, leaving 12 bases between them.

This chain links TRBV13 with TRBJ1-2; tentative D call: TRBD1 (6 bases). The CDR3 is 15 amino acids. Germline CDR1 reads PRHDT; CDR2 reads FYEKMQ (reference sequence). V shed 4 bases and J shed 7 bases, with 19 bases lying between them. CDR3: CASSYSQGLRGGYTF. The CDR3 DNA sequence: TGTGCCAGCAGCTACAGTCAGGGGCTCAGGGGTGGCTACACCTTC.

CDR3 sequence reads: CASSQGQGPFPEAFF. The DNA for the CDR3 is TGTGCCAGCAGCCAGGGGCAGGGCCCCTTCCCTGAAGCTTTCTTT. This chain uses TRBV3-1 (or the pseudogene TRBV3-2) with TRBJ1-1; possible D gene TRBD1, 5 bases. Looked up from germline, CDR1 is LGHDT and CDR2 is YNNKEL (reference sequence). The CDR3 totals 15 residues. V was pared by 3 bases and J by 6 bases, with 17 bases between.

The J gene is TRBJ2-1, the V gene TRBV12-3 or TRBV12-4; D is unresolved. The CDR3 sequence is 13 residues long. V gave up 2 bases and J gave up 8 bases, with 10 bases separating them. DNA of the CDR3: TGTGCCAGCAGTTTAACCCGACGGGATGAGCAGTTCTTC. Translating gives CASSLTRRDEQFF.

The rearrangement uses TRBV19 and TRBJ1-5, with TRBD1 identical over 9 bases. The CDR3 totals 13 residues. Germline V CDR1 and CDR2: LNHDA, SQIVND (reference sequence). The trim removed 10 bases at V and 5 bases at J, leaving 6 bases unmatched. CDR3 region: CATEQGAYQPQHF. The DNA of the CDR3 is TGTGCCACAGAACAGGGGGCATATCAGCCCCAGCATTTT.

The chain is built from TRBV28 and TRBJ2-7, with 7 bases that match TRBD2. Germline-derived CDR1 and CDR2 are MDHEN and SYDVKM. V gave up 2 bases and J gave up 11 bases; unmatched junction bases: 15. This CDR3 has 15 residues. The CDR3 loop reads CASSLLAAPLAGEYF. The CDR3 DNA reads as TGTGCCAGCAGTTTACTAGCGGCCCCTCTTGCGGGGGAGTACTTC.

The chain is built from TRBV19 and TRBJ1-1; D possibly corresponds to TRBD1 (5 bases). The V end lost 4 bases, the J end lost 3 bases, and 12 bases lay between the germline ends. CDR1 is LNHDA, CDR2 SQIVND, per germline (reference sequence). The CDR3 sequence is 14 residues long. CDR3 nucleotide sequence: TGTGCCAGTAGTAGAAGACAGAGGCACACTGAAGCTTTCTTT. This encodes CASSRRQRHTEAFF. Full variable domain (missing parts from reference TRBV19 and TRBJ1-1): DGGITQSPKYLFRKEGQNVTLSCEQNLNHDAMYWYRQDPGQGLRLIYYSQIVNDFQKGDIAEGYSVSREKKESFPLTVTSAQKNPTAFYLCASSRRQRHTEAFFGQGTRLTVV.

This chain uses TRBV7-2 with TRBJ2-3, with 11 bases identical to TRBD1. Germline V gene lookup returns CDR1 SGHTA and CDR2 FQGNSA. The CDR3 extends over 15 amino acids. V lost 3 bases and J lost 6; bases outside the gene matches: 5. In nucleotides, the CDR3 is TGTGCCAGCAGCTTCGGGACAGGGGGGGACGATACGCAGTATTTT. Protein product: CASSFGTGGDDTQYF.

This chain uses TRBV7-9 with TRBJ1-3; possible D gene TRBD1, 5 bases. Germline CDR1 reads SEHNR; CDR2 reads FQNEAQ (reference sequence). There are 11 residues in the CDR3. The V and J ends lost 7 bases and 11 bases respectively, with 12 bases between them. The CDR3 nucleotides read TGTGCCAGCACCCCCCCGGGGGCCATATATTTT. It encodes CASTPPGAIYF. Full variable domain (rest looked up from reference TRBV7-9 and TRBJ1-3): DTGVSQNPRHKITKRGQNVTFRCDPISEHNRLYWYRQTLGQGPEFLTYFQNEAQLEKSRLLSDRFSAERPKGSFSTLEIQRTEQGDSAMYLCASTPPGAIYFGEGSWLTVV.

This chain connects TRBV24-1 to TRBJ2-1; TRBD1 is a possible D gene (5 bases). CDR1 KGHDR and CDR2 SFDVKD come from the germline V gene. CDR3 length: 12 amino acids. V dropped 4 bases and J dropped 5 bases, with 5 bases sitting between them. The CDR3 here is CATSETDNEQFF. The CDR3 nucleotides read TGTGCCACCAGTGAGACAGACAATGAGCAGTTCTTC.

The chain links TRBV28 to TRBJ2-1; 13 bases map to TRBD2. The germline gives CDR1 MDHEN, CDR2 SYDVKM. Germline trimming cut 10 bases from V and 5 bases from J; bases unmatched to any gene: 8. The CDR3 is made up of 15 amino acids. The CDR3 DNA reads as TGTGCCACCAAAGGAGGGACTAGCGGGAACAATGAGCAGTTCTTC. This codes for CATKGGTSGNNEQFF.